This T cell receptor (beta chain) came from a study of beta chain features in type 1 diabetes. Trimming stripped 0 bases from V and 0 bases from J, with 9 bases between. CDR1 is SGHRS and CDR2 is YFSETQ in the germline V gene. The CDR3 loop spans 15 amino acids. Isolated RNA was reverse transcribed in full, so expressed TCRB transcripts were sequenced. The protocol was immunoSEQ multiplex PCR, while the TCRdb copy is restricted to in-frame clones and leaves out a portion. The sample has about 650,000 clones, over 10% seen once; the top ten hold 0.09% to 0.15%. Whole-study findings and limits: Significant though moderate, a shortening of TCRB CDR3s appeared in all four CD4+ subsets of Type 1 diabetes patients.

A note on this clone: What it binds is not known.

The TCR was taken from a young man with type 1 diabetes. The sequencing input was naive CD4+ T cells from blood. This sequence joins TRBV5-1 and TRBJ2-5; a possible D gene is TRBD1 (6 bases). The CDR3, as DNA: TGCGCCAGCAGCTTGGCAGGGGCGGACCAAGAGACCCAGTACTTC. It codes for CASSLAGADQETQYF.